A single TCR beta chain is shown here with its context. Its target antigen remains unknown. No base quality values were provided; no much bigger clone lies one nucleotide off. Counted from cysteine to phenylalanine, this CDR3 has 13 amino acids. CDR3 DNA is the only sequence kept; it has 39 bases, read in frame from the first base. The V end loses 4 bases and the J end loses 4 bases, and a stretch of 10 bases separates them. CDR1 and CDR2 are read off the germline V gene as MNHNS and SASEGT. The sample originates from a study of blood T cell repertoires in COVID-19 (dated by TCRdb to the early 2020s). In terms of the full investigation: Samples covering the acute and convalescent phases of COVID-19 were provided by collaborators in the United States, Italy and Spain. The prospective study material was composed of cDNA or gDNA derived from T cells, B-cell-depleted T cells, or PBMCs. Subjects who had been exposed to COVID-19, were actively infected with it, or had recovered from it provided the deeply sampled blood TCRbeta repertoires that made up the dataset. A freely available public database, intended as a resource for researchers studying the immune response to SARS-CoV-2, is where the repertoires were released. Samples were obtained from the ongoing ImmuneRACE study (first 160 participants) and from 1,254 subjects provided by 6 global collaborators. The sample metadata nearly always contained a de-identified subject ID, COVID-19 status, age in years and sex. Where HLA class I and class II types were available, the types were taken from metadata supplied by the sample provider, not from assay-based typing.

Summary of the overall study and its limitations: The quantity of clinical and demographic metadata differed by source and by participant and was supplied without curation.

At one collaborating source in Seattle, patients were enrolled during active infection and were followed longitudinally through the course of disease. Collaborating institutions collected whole blood in K2EDTA tubes following their own protocols. For TCRbeta analysis, collaborators shipped samples as frozen whole blood, isolated PBMCs, or DNA extracted from either of those sample types. TCRbeta CDR3 regions were amplified from genomic DNA by means of the immunoSEQ Assay, a bias-controlled multiplex PCR. From the authors' description of their analysis: Within the assay, amplification of reference gene primers was used to estimate how many nucleated cells each sample contained. To quantify the absolute abundance of each unique TCRbeta CDR3 rearrangement, sequence reads were collapsed and filtered. Productive Simpson clonality was computed per sample as the square root of Simpson's diversity index over productive rearrangements. The source is immuneACCESS, and TCRdb retained only in-frame sequences with V and J called. Part of the clones is not carried over; for the studies checked, unresolved V genes explain less than half of this, and the remainder is unexplained. The D gene and trimming were derived from the DNA, and the V and J assignments and clone size from that table. Present in this sample are about 360,000 clones, less than 90% of which were seen just once. The top ten constitute under 8.5% of the sample.

This TCR was recovered from a woman aged 55-70 years with COVID-19, enrolled during active disease. The sample was peripheral blood. The sequence is built from TRBV6-1 and TRBJ1-1; TRBD1 might be the D gene, on 5 matching bases. The CDR3 protein: CASSVAQGTEAFF. The DNA sequence reads TGTGCCAGCAGTGTAGCGCAGGGCACTGAAGCTTTCTTT.